This T cell receptor (beta chain) is drawn from a study of blood T cell repertoires in COVID-19. Study at large: The study drew acute and convalescent COVID-19 samples from the United States, Italy and Spain.

This CDR3 has 15 amino acids. The V gene lost 5 bases and the J gene lost 0 bases, with 11 bases spanning the gap. Germline CDR1 is LNHDA and CDR2 is SQIVND (reference sequence). Original processing notes: Reference gene primers were amplified, and this amplification served to estimate nucleated cell counts. Only in-frame clones appear in the TCRdb table, and some are missing; sequencing was by immunoSEQ multiplex PCR. V and J calls and clone size are as listed in that table; D and trimming were resolved from the DNA. The sample includes around 100,000 clones, 85% to 90% of them seen just once. The specimen was peripheral blood. The V call is TRBV19, the J call TRBJ2-1; D remains unclear. This receptor was taken from a human donor in a cohort sampled during active COVID-19. The CDR3 DNA sequence: TGTGCCAGTAGTGGTGGCCCTGGCTCCTACAATGAGCAGTTCTTC. Residues: CASSGGPGSYNEQFF.